This T cell receptor (beta chain) was sequenced during a study of shared clonotypes between healthy human individuals. In the study overall: There were three CD4 naive, three CD4 memory, two CD8 naive and one CD8 memory plates per donor.

The V segment lost 2 bases and the J segment 2 bases; nucleotides outside the gene matches: 2. The germline gives CDR1 MNHEY, CDR2 SVGAGI. The CDR3 length is 14 residues. Study outcomes and limitations: The four-donor shared clonotypes exceeded non-shared clonotypes in generation probability, with non-shared ones scoring lower. At large depth, rarefaction still showed sorted-subset sequencing to be incomplete.

TCRdb keeps only in-frame clones here, not all; method: immunoSEQ multiplex PCR. The repertoire holds some 800,000 clones, 90% to 95% seen once, with 24% in the top ten. As for this clone: Its cognate antigen is unknown. Other DNA sequences in the sample encode the same CDR3.

Positive CCR7 selection of CD45RO-negative cells yielded the naive CD8 cells, and terminally differentiated effector memory CD45RA+ cells were excluded. This TCR came from a man under 40 in good health. The sequencing sample was made of naive CD8+ T cells sorted from blood. The genes are TRBV6-5 and TRBJ1-2; 7 nucleotides align to TRBD1. CDR3 loop: CASSYGTENYGYTF. CDR3 sequence (DNA): TGTGCCAGCAGTTACGGGACAGAGAACTATGGCTACACCTTC.